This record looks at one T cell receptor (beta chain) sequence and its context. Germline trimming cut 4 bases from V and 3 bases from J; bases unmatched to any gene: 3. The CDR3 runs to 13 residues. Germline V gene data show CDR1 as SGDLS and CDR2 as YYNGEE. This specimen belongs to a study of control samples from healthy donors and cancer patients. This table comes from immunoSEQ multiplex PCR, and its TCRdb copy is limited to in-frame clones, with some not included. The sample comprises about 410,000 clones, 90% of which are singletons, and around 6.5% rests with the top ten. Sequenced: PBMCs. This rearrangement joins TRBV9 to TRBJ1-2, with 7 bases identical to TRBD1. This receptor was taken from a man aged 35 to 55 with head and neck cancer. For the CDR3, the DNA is TGTGCCAGCAGCCCTACAGGGGACTATGGCTACACCTTC. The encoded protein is CASSPTGDYGYTF.